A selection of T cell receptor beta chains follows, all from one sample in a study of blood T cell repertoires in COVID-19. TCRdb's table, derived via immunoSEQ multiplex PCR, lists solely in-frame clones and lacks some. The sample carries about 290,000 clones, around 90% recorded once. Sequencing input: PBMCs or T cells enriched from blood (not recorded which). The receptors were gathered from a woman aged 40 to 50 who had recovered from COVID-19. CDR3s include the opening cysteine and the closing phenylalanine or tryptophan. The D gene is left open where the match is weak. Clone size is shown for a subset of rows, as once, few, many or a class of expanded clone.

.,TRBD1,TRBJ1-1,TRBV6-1,TGTGCCAGCAGTGAGATCGTACAGGGGGCTGAAGCTTTCTTT,CASSEIVQGAEAFF
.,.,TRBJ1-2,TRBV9,TGTGCCAGCAGCGTAGTGGTCCCTGGCAGGAACTATGGCTACACCTTC,CASSVVVPGRNYGYTF
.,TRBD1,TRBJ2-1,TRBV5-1,TGCGCCAGCAGCCAGCGGACAGGGGGGGTCTACAATGAGCAGTTCTTC,CASSQRTGGVYNEQFF
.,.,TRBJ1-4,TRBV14,TGTGCCAGCAGCCAAAGCGGGGAAAAACTGTTTTTT,CASSQSGEKLFF
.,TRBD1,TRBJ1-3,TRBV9,TGTGCCAGCAGCGTCGGGACAGGGTACTCTGGAAACACCATATATTTT,CASSVGTGYSGNTIYF
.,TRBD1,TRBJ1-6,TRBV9,TGTGCCAGCAGCGTAGGACAGGGTCGATCCTATAATTCACCCCTCCACTTT,CASSVGQGRSYNSPLHF
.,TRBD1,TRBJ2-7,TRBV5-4,TGTGCCAGCAGCCAGGACAGGTTTTACGAGCAGTACTTC,CASSQDRFYEQYF
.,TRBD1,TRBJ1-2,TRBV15,TGTGCCACCAGCAGAGTGAGACAGGGGCACACCTTC,CATSRVRQGHTF
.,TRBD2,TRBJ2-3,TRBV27,TGTGCCAGCGGAACCGGACTAGTCGCCGGAAACACAGATACGCAGTATTTT,CASGTGLVAGNTDTQYF
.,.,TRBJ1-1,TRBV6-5,TGTGCCAGCAGCCTAACGGGGGGGACTGAAGCTTTCTTT,CASSLTGGTEAFF
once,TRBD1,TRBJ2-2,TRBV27,TGTGCCAGCAGTGCGCAGGGGGCGATTCGCTCCGGGGAGCTGTTTTTT,CASSAQGAIRSGELFF
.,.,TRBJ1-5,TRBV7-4,TGTGCCAGGGTCGCGGGTAGGTTTGAAGAACAGCCCCAGCATTTT,CARVAGRFEEQPQHF
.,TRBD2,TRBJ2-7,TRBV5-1,TGCGCCAGCAGCCGGGAGGGCGCTACCTACGAGCAGTACTTC,CASSREGATYEQYF
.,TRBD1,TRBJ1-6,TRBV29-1,TGCAGCGCTAGGACAGGAGACAATTCACCCCTCCACTTT,CSARTGDNSPLHF
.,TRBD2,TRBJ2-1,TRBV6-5,TGTGCCAGCACCCCTCTGGGCGGGGGGTACAATGAGCAGTTCTTC,CASTPLGGGYNEQFF
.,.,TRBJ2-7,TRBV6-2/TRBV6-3,TGTGCCAGCAGTTACGGCGGGTTCGAAACCTCCTACGAGCAGTACTTC,CASSYGGFETSYEQYF
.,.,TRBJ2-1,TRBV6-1,TGTGCCAGCAGTGAGGGGCCGGGTTACAATGAGCAGTTCTTC,CASSEGPGYNEQFF
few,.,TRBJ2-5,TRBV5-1,TGCGCCAGCAGCCCCGGGAGCCAAGAGACCCAGTACTTC,CASSPGSQETQYF
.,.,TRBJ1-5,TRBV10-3,TGTGCCACAGGGGCCGGGGATCAGCCCCAGCATTTT,CATGAGDQPQHF
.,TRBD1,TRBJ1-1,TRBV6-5,TGTGCCAGCAGTTCCCTGGGACAGGGGAAGGCTGAAGCTTTCTTT,CASSSLGQGKAEAFF
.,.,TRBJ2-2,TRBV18,TGTGCCAGCTCACCGAAACAGCCTTACCGAACCGGGGAGCTGTTTTTT,CASSPKQPYRTGELFF
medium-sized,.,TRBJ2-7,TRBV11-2,TGTGCCAGCAGCTTAGACGGGGGGCCCTACGAGCAGTACTTC,CASSLDGGPYEQYF
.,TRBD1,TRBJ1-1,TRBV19,TGTGCCAGTAGTCTCATCGCAGCCGGGACAGGGGGCGTTAGGACTGAAGCTTTCTTT,CASSLIAAGTGGVRTEAFF